The entry that follows covers one TCR beta chain sequence. This sample was taken from a study of shared clonotypes between healthy human individuals. Looking at the study overall: A couple of women and a few men aged 18 to 49 served as donors.

Germline V lookup: CDR1 MGHDK, CDR2 SYGVNS. V was trimmed by 6 bases and J by 2 bases, leaving 11 bases between them. The CDR3 sequence is 14 residues long. In the naive CD8 group, cells lacked CD45RO and were positively selected for CCR7, so terminally differentiated effector memory CD45RA+ cells were left out. Repertoires were generated with immunoSEQ multiplex PCR, while TCRdb's copy carries only in-frame clones and drops some. The sample has millions of clones; about 95% are singletons. The sequenced material came from naive CD8+ T cells sorted from blood. The rearrangement uses TRBV25-1 and TRBJ1-5; a possible D gene is TRBD1 (6 bases). The source is a man aged 18 to 29 in good health. Here the CDR3 DNA reads TGTGCCAGCAGAGACAGGAGGCGCAATCAGCCCCAGCATTTT. It specifies CASRDRRRNQPQHF.